This T cell receptor (beta chain) was sequenced for a study of blood T cell repertoires in COVID-19. V lost 4 bases and J lost 9; bases outside the gene matches: 18. There are 18 residues in the CDR3. Looked up from germline, CDR1 is SGHKS and CDR2 is YYEKEE (reference sequence). In the original processing: Amplification from reference gene primers served as the basis for estimated nucleated cell counts. TCRdb keeps only in-frame clones here, not all; method: immunoSEQ multiplex PCR. The V and J calls and the clone size are those of that table, but D and trimming were determined from the DNA. The repertoire holds 190,000 or so clones, with approximately 90% as singletons.

The specimen was peripheral blood. The V and J genes are TRBV5-5 and TRBJ2-1; TRBD2 aligns across 11 bases. The TCR was taken from a man aged 55 to 70 who had recovered from COVID-19. CDR3 region: CASSNGAVAGGPNGEQFF. The CDR3 bases are TGTGCCAGCAGCAATGGGGCAGTAGCGGGGGGGCCTAATGGTGAGCAGTTCTTC.